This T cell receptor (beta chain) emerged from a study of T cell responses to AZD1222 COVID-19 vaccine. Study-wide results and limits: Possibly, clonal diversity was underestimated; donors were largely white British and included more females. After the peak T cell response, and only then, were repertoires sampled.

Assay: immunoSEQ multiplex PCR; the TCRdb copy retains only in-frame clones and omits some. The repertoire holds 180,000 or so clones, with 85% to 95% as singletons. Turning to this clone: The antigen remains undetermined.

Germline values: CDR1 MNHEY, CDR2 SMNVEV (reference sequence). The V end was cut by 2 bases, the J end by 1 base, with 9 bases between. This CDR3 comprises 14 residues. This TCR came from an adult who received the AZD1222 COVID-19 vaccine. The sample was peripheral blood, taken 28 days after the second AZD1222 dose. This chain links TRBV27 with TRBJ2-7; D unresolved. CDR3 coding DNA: TGTGCCAGCAGTTTAAGTCGGAATTCCTACGAGCAGTACTTC. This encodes CASSLSRNSYEQYF.